The rows below give T cell receptor beta chains drawn from one sample of a study of Ad26.COV2.S vaccination and SARS-CoV-2 variants. Only in-frame clones appear in the TCRdb table, and some are missing; sequencing was by immunoSEQ multiplex PCR. The table has more than 150,000 clones, 87% seen once. The sequences come from peripheral blood, collected after recovery from COVID-19. These receptors came from a human donor who had recovered from COVID-19. Each CDR3 is given with its conserved first and last residue.

TRBV18	TRBJ1-2	CASSIDSYYGYTF
TRBV7-9	TRBJ1-1	CASHHRVSTEAFF
TRBV10-3	TRBJ2-5	CAISESRETQYF
TRBV2	TRBJ1-5	CASKRGYHGTVAQHF
TRBV5-1	TRBJ2-7	CASSSGTGGYEQYF
TRBV10-3	TRBJ1-1	CAITAGQGTEAFF
TRBV6-1	TRBJ2-7	CASSVLTAGLHSEQYF
TRBV7-2	TRBJ1-3	CASTPRWDREDTIYF
TRBV3-1/TRBV3-2	TRBJ2-7	CASSHRASGTFRSYEQYF
TRBV2	TRBJ2-1	CASTLDGVGDEQFF
TRBV11-3	TRBJ2-5	CASSLGTSGATSQETQYF
TRBV4-1	TRBJ2-1	CASSQHSSGGASYNEQFF
TRBV5-5	TRBJ2-1	CASSLVLAGFNEQFF
TRBV5-1	TRBJ2-1	CASSDLKTGDREQFF
TRBV6-5	TRBJ2-5	CASSYRLDQETQYF
TRBV6-6	TRBJ1-1	CASSYGDRTEAFF
TRBV3-1/TRBV3-2	TRBJ2-1	CASSQVAWTSSYNEQFF
TRBV7-2	TRBJ2-7	CASSPAGGRGLREQYF
TRBV18	TRBJ1-1	CASSPQGRSTEAFF
TRBV15	TRBJ1-2	CATSRETGGYTF
TRBV18	TRBJ1-5	CASSPGTGISNQPQHF
TRBV28	TRBJ1-4	CASSPTTAGGEKLFF
TRBV28	TRBJ2-5	CASSRGQGWETQYF
TRBV7-9	TRBJ2-2	CASSSLKAGGPNTGELFF
TRBV4-2	TRBJ1-6	CASSLPGPQVDSPLHF
TRBV4-2	TRBJ2-7	CASSQEGTSSEQYF
TRBV12-3/TRBV12-4	TRBJ1-6	CASSLRATSPLHF
TRBV28	TRBJ1-1	CASTQSIFGGEEEAFF
TRBV24-1	TRBJ2-1	CATSDPLATQGNEQFF
TRBV5-1	TRBJ2-3	CASSLGTGGTTDTQYF
TRBV7-2	TRBJ2-7	CASSLGGGEQYF
TRBV11-3	TRBJ2-3	CASSLDRQDTQYF
TRBV5-5	TRBJ2-5	CASSLSGGQETQYF
TRBV20-1	TRBJ1-1	CSARMNTEAFF
TRBV2	TRBJ2-4	CASSPAARNIQYF
TRBV2	TRBJ2-1	CASSEWNEQFF
TRBV3-1/TRBV3-2	TRBJ2-7	CASSRGQGAITLSYEQYF
TRBV15	TRBJ2-5	CATSRGLESQETQYF
TRBV21-1	TRBJ2-2	CASRDPAGTSGEDTGELFF
TRBV28	TRBJ2-1	CASSLMLNEQFF
TRBV9	TRBJ2-1	CASSVAGGGINEQFF
TRBV27	TRBJ1-5	CASSLDTGFSNQPQHF
TRBV5-6	TRBJ2-3	CASRVGLAGADTQYF
TRBV4-1	TRBJ2-5	CASSQDETALGETQYF
TRBV28	TRBJ2-3	CASSSTTSVDTQYF
TRBV6-6	TRBJ2-3	CASSGSGGGFDTQYF
TRBV20-1	TRBJ2-3	CSPTGTDTQYF
TRBV6-4	TRBJ2-3	CASRAGAEDTQYF
TRBV12-5	TRBJ1-4	CASGDTGRINEKLFF
TRBV19	TRBJ1-1	CASSRQGEVGSHTEAFF
TRBV4-1	TRBJ2-3	CASSPGGEDTQYF
TRBV6-6	TRBJ2-7	CASSYSGTSGQYF
TRBV7-9	TRBJ2-1	CASSRSLGLAGTSSYNEQFF
TRBV5-1	TRBJ2-6	CASKKSGANVLTF
TRBV9	TRBJ2-1	CASSVWGLAGNEQFF
TRBV7-2	TRBJ1-5	CASSFNEGPQHF
TRBV7-2	TRBJ1-5	CASSLSGAGYQPQHF
TRBV7-2	TRBJ2-1	CASSFRSAGGKQFF
TRBV12-3/TRBV12-4	TRBJ1-6	CASSVLERAPLHF
TRBV14	TRBJ1-1	CPTKDFNTEAFF